The 6 T cell receptor beta chains given below trace back to one sample, sequenced in a study of CD8 T cells in ankylosing spondylitis. TCRdb re-analysed the 5' RACE reads in MiXCR, keeping a single row per CDR3 protein. The sample records tens of thousands of distinct CDR3 sequences, about 5.2% being singletons. Input material: blood, either unsorted or a sorted T cell fraction (not recorded which). These receptors were taken from a male donor with ankylosing spondylitis or in good health (not recorded which).

In this sample, this clonotype turned up many times. V gene TRBV6-1 combines with J gene TRBJ2-3; 11 bases align to TRBD1. Trimming at V came to 5 bases and at J to 2 bases, leaving 9 bases not matched to a gene. The germline CDR1 and CDR2 sequences are MNHNS and SASEGT. The CDR3 sequence is 17 residues long. In DNA form, the CDR3 reads TGTGCCAGCAGTACCCAAGGACAGGGGGCTAACACAGATACGCAGTATTTT. Amino acid sequence: CASSTQGQGANTDTQYF.

The sample holds many counts of this clonotype. The chain links TRBV6-1 to TRBJ2-1; no firm D call. The germline V gene has CDR1 MNHNS and CDR2 SASEGT. The germline V and J ends were trimmed by 4 bases and 0 bases, with 10 bases remaining between them. This CDR3 comprises 15 residues. The chain's CDR3 is CASSGLLSSYNEQFF. CDR3 DNA: TGTGCCAGCAGTGGACTTCTGAGCTCCTACAATGAGCAGTTCTTC.

There are many counts of this clonotype. V gene TRBV24-1 combines with J gene TRBJ2-2; D is uncertain. V lost 4 bases, J lost 3 bases, and 8 bases lay in between. The CDR3 covers 14 residues. Per germline, CDR1 KGHDR and CDR2 SFDVKD. DNA of the CDR3: TGTGCCACCAGTGAATCGGGTTACACCGGGGAGCTGTTTTTT. Its protein product is CATSESGYTGELFF.

For this clonotype: A clone one base away is much larger, so this may be a read error. This chain links TRBV11-2 with TRBJ1-5; 11 bases map to TRBD1. CDR3 size: 18 residues. Per the germline V gene, CDR1 is SGHAT and CDR2 is FQNNGV. In DNA form, the CDR3 reads TGTGCCAGCAGCCTTTGGACAGGGGGCGCGATTAGCAATCAGCCCCGGCATTTT. Translated: CASSLWTGGAISNQPRHF.

The sample holds many counts of this clonotype. The chain employs TRBV3-1 and TRBJ1-6; D uncertain. V was clipped by 3 bases and J by 6 bases, with 6 bases between them. The CDR3 is made up of 13 amino acids. CDR1 and CDR2 (germline): LGHDT, YNNKEL (reference sequence). Here the CDR3 DNA reads TGTGCCAGCAGCCACCTTACTAATTCACCCCTCCACTTT. It yields the protein CASSHLTNSPLHF.

This clonotype was detected ten times or more. V usage is TRBV10-2 and J usage is TRBJ2-2; the D gene is possibly TRBD1 (6 bases). Germline CDR1 and CDR2: WSHSY and SAAADI. The CDR3 sequence is 14 residues long. Trimming shortened V by 2 bases and J by 6 bases, and 10 bases separated the two germline ends. CDR3 sequence (DNA): TGCGCCAGCAGTGAGAGGGCAGGGGCCGGGGAGCTGTTTTTT. Its protein is CASSERAGAGELFF.